One TCR beta chain is described in this entry. Only in-frame clones appear in the TCRdb table, and some are missing; sequencing was by immunoSEQ multiplex PCR. The sample includes around 68,000 clones, roughly 88% of them seen just once. Trimming cost V 2 bases and J 0 bases; bases outside gene matches: 4. The CDR3 has 15 residues. The record originates from a study of blood T cell repertoires in COVID-19. Study details: Some COVID-19 samples were acute and others convalescent; all came from the United States, Italy and Spain.

The clonotype originates from a human donor in a cohort sampled during active COVID-19. The chain recombines TRBV6-7 with TRBJ2-7; 7 bases are shared with TRBD1. TRBV6-7 is an ORF for which the function is uncertain. Source material: peripheral blood. CDR3 in amino acids: CASSYGTDYSYEQYF. CDR3 bases: TGTGCCAGCAGTTACGGGACAGACTACTCCTACGAGCAGTACTTC.